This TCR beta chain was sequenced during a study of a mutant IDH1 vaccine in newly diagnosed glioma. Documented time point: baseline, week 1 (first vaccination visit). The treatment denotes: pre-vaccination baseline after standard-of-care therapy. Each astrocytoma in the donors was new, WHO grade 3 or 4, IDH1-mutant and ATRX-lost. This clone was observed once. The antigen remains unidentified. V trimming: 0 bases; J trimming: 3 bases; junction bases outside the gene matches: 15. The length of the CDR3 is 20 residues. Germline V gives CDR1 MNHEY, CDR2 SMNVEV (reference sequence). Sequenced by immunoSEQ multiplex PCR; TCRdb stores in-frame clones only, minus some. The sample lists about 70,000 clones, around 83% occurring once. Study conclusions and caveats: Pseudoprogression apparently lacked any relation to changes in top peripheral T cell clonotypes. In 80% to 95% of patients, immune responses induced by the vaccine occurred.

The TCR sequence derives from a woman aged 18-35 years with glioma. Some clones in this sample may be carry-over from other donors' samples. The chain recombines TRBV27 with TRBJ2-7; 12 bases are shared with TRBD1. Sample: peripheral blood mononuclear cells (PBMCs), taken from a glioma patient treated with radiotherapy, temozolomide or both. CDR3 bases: TGTGCCAGCAGTTTATCGTATCCGCCAGGGACAGGGGGCAGAGACTACGAGCAGTACTTC. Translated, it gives CASSLSYPPGTGGRDYEQYF.